This T cell receptor beta chain stems from a study of T cell repertoires in breast cancer (TCRdb year 2016). For context, the study as a whole: The study profiled tumors, lymph nodes and peripheral blood lymphocytes from breast cancer patients, plus peripheral blood from healthy control donors. Given the low mutational burden of breast cancer and the rarity of common mutations in breast cancer, it was reasoned that TCRs shared between breast cancer patients would target shared antigens. Blood samples were separated by Ficoll, whereas tumor-free lymph nodes were processed without any enzymatic digestion. The majority of the roughly 22 patient tumors analyzed for shared TCRs were ER+/PR+. On average, roughly 520,000 sequences per sample and 7.5 to 10 reads per input cell were obtained by sequencing. Tumors and tumor-involved lymph nodes were minced, digested with Liberase and DNase, and then passed through 70-um and 40-um filters. Controls included nine healthy donors of an age range similar to the patients. The paper as a whole reports these results and caveats: Around 18 TCR pairs were shared across seven or more patient tumors and were rarely found in control blood, which suggests possible tumor specificity. TRBV7 predominance was observed among shared TCRs, which possibly reflected tumor recognition or mispriming bias from eight TRBV7 primers. Shared TCRs were encoded by various nucleotide sequences, which suggests selection and expansion based on antigen. Genuine antitumor clones may have been missed because singleton TCRs were discarded and only part of each tumor was sampled. Because transcript abundance and primer differences skewed clone recovery, emulsion RT-PCR was regarded as qualitative rather than quantitative. About fourfold more TCRs were shared with matched tumor repertoires by tumor-involved sentinel lymph nodes than by tumor-free nodes (roughly 8% versus 2%).

The study used an expanded emulsion RT-PCR method with primers for all TCR V genes to analyze paired alpha-beta TCRs of CD8+ T cells. CD8+ T cells were isolated with a CD8 positive selection kit and were then incubated overnight in roughly 9.4 IU/mL IL-2 prior to emulsion RT-PCR. This clonotype has at least ten counts. What antigen it recognizes has not been identified. It has no much larger one-base neighbor in the sample; base qualities were not kept. The method was emulsion pairing. Unpaired genes were suppressed by a second nested PCR with blocking oligos, after which a third nested PCR added Illumina adaptors and barcodes. Each master mix for emulsion RT-PCR held 5,000-250,000 T cells along with C-region, Stepout and V-region primers. The emulsions were generated using the Micellula Emulsion and Purification Kit, and the RT-PCR was run with Qiagen OneStep RT-PCR reagents. Pooled libraries were sequenced with paired-end 2 x 250 reads on an Illumina MiSeq. The source study handled its data this way. Read pairs were joined in Galaxy and clipped at the engineered overlap into separate alpha and beta files; unclipped reads were discarded. Alpha-beta pairs were assigned using CompleteTCR, a MiTCR-based pipeline in which chains sharing read cluster identifiers are linked by an R script. TCR sequences seen only once, which were about 1-3.2%, were removed as potential sequencing errors. Clones were called with MiXCR by TCRdb after fastp trimmed the public reads at Q25, and only in-frame beta chains were retained. Rows are combined by CDR3 protein, so each entry shows the most common genes and DNA. The V and J calls reflect TCRdb's pipeline rather than the authors' work. This sample holds about 40,000 distinct CDR3 sequences; 35% to 50% were observed only once. Of the sample, around three fifths falls within the top ten clones.

The germline ends are 18 bases apart after V is trimmed by 6 bases and J by 3 bases. Based on the germline V gene, the CDR1 and CDR2 sequences are MNHNS and SASEGT. The CDR3 holds 16 amino acids from the cysteine to the phenylalanine. Solely the CDR3 DNA is kept, with 48 bases framed from the first base. The sequence is built from TRBV6-1 and TRBJ2-1; a weak D assignment points to TRBD2 (5 bases agree). This TCR was recovered from a pool of human donors with breast cancer or a healthy control (not recorded which). The sequenced material came from CD8+ T cells. This receptor has the CDR3 CASSPAQLGNYNEQFF. The DNA is as follows: TGTGCCAGCAGCCCCGCCCAACTAGGTAACTACAATGAGCAGTTCTTC.